The present T cell receptor beta chain was sequenced within a study of blood T cell repertoires in COVID-19. About the study: Samples came from the United States, Italy and Spain, spanning acute and convalescent COVID-19. PBMCs, B-cell-depleted T cells, or T cells provided the cDNA or gDNA that made up the material.

Per the original methods: Nucleated cell counts were estimated from reference gene primer amplification. The protocol was immunoSEQ multiplex PCR, while the TCRdb copy is restricted to in-frame clones and leaves out a portion. From that table come the V and J calls and clone size; the DNA was used to work out D and trimming. The sample carries 150,000 or so clones, about nine tenths recorded once. Participant-given clinical history determined each cohort assignment. Germline V gives CDR1 MRHNA, CDR2 SNTAGT. The CDR3 is 13 residues long. The ends were cut back, 5 bases at V and 8 bases at J, with 10 bases in the middle.

This TCR was sampled from a man aged 45-65 years who had recovered from COVID-19. The specimen was PBMCs or T cells enriched from blood (not recorded which). V and J are TRBV6-4 and TRBJ1-6; possibly TRBD1 for D (6 bases). The DNA of the CDR3 is TGTGCCAGCAGTTCGACAGGAGATTCACCCCTCCACTTT. This sequence encodes CASSSTGDSPLHF.